These 29 T cell receptor beta chains share one sample of origin, sequenced in a study of blood T cell repertoires in COVID-19. Clones were sequenced by immunoSEQ multiplex PCR, and TCRdb holds only the in-frame ones, with some missing. The table includes 250,000 to 350,000 clones, approximately 86% detected once. The sequencing input was peripheral blood. The receptors derive from a man aged 18 to 30 with active or convalescent COVID-19.

This clone was recorded only once. The chain joins TRBV3-1 (or the pseudogene TRBV3-2) to TRBJ1-2, with D tentatively TRBD1 (5 bases). Trimming took off 1 base at V and 5 bases at J, with 14 bases between the two ends. Per germline, CDR1 LGHDT and CDR2 YNNKEL (reference sequence). The CDR3 loop spans 15 amino acids. CDR3 sequence: CASSQGPDSPYGYTF. The CDR3 coding sequence is TGTGCCAGCAGCCAAGGACCCGACAGCCCTTATGGCTACACCTTC.

The CDR3 sequence: CASSTSPRIFRNYGYTF. CDR3 DNA: TGTGCCAGTAGTACTTCCCCGAGGATATTTCGTAACTATGGCTACACCTTC. This sequence joins TRBV19 and TRBJ1-2; no definite D call. Germline values: CDR1 LNHDA, CDR2 SQIVND (reference sequence). The CDR3 spans 17 residues. Trimming left V 4 bases short and J 1 base short, with 19 bases between.

This chain's CDR3 is CSAPGDAEAFF. The CDR3 region has the DNA TGCAGTGCTCCAGGGGATGCTGAAGCTTTCTTT. The J gene is TRBJ1-1, the V gene TRBV20-1; a weak D match, TRBD1 (6 bases). V shed 5 bases and J shed 6 bases, with 10 bases lying between them. Germline CDR1 DFQATT, CDR2 SNEGSKA (reference sequence). The CDR3 is 11 amino acids.

V usage is TRBV25-1 and J usage is TRBJ1-1; no firm D call. Trimming left V 1 base short and J 7 bases short, with 10 bases between. The CDR3 spans 13 residues. The germline V gene encodes CDR1 MGHDK and CDR2 SYGVNS. CDR3 sequence reads: CASSESGKGEAFF. CDR3 in DNA: TGTGCCAGCAGTGAATCCGGGAAGGGTGAAGCTTTCTTT.

The V gene is TRBV6-6, the J gene TRBJ2-3; D gene ambiguous. This CDR3 comprises 13 residues. Germline CDR1 and CDR2: MNHNY and SVGAGI (reference sequence). Trimming took off 3 bases at V and 2 bases at J, with 6 bases between the two ends. The CDR3 DNA follows: TGTGCCAGCAGTTATATTAACACAGATACGCAGTATTTT. It translates to CASSYINTDTQYF.

This clone was seen a few times. The chain has TRBV5-5 and TRBJ1-2, with D possibly TRBD1 on 5 matching bases. Germline loops: CDR1 SGHKS, CDR2 YYEKEE (reference sequence). Trimming removed 0 bases from V and 1 base from J, with 10 bases in between. The CDR3 consists of 15 residues. The CDR3 coding sequence is TGTGCCAGCAGCTTGGAGTCAGGGTTTAACTATGGCTACACCTTC. It encodes CASSLESGFNYGYTF.

The rearrangement links TRBV28 to TRBJ1-2, with TRBD1 as a possible D gene (5 bases). V lost 5 bases, J lost 7 bases, and 17 bases lay in between. CDR3 length: 14 amino acids. Looked up from germline, CDR1 is MDHEN and CDR2 is SYDVKM. The CDR3 loop is CASSPPPGRGGYTF. DNA for the CDR3: TGTGCCAGCAGTCCCCCCCCGGGGAGGGGTGGCTACACCTTC.

The genes are TRBV6-5 and TRBJ2-5; 7 nucleotides line up with TRBD1. CDR1 is MNHEY, CDR2 SVGAGI, per germline. The CDR3 loop spans 16 amino acids. The junction had 10 bases not matched to a gene; V was cut back by 4 bases and J by 2 bases. The DNA of the CDR3 is TGTGCCAGCAGTTCCAGGGGGTTGTTGCGGCAAGAGACCCAGTACTTC. Translation: CASSSRGLLRQETQYF.

The chain joins TRBV10-2 to TRBJ1-2; the match to TRBD1 covers 11 bases. This CDR3 is built from 15 residues. Germline-derived CDR1 and CDR2 are WSHSY and SAAADI. J was trimmed by 4 bases and V by 6 bases; bases with no gene match: 7. CDR3 sequence: CASSAGTGGFYGYTF. CDR3 DNA: TGCGCCAGCAGCGCCGGGACAGGGGGATTCTATGGCTACACCTTC.

V is TRBV11-2 and J is TRBJ1-4, with D unclear. Germline CDR1 SGHAT, CDR2 FQNNGV. The V end lost 1 base, the J end lost 11 bases, and 17 bases lay between the germline ends. This CDR3 is 15 amino acids long. CDR3 sequence reads: CASSLGLLGIGKLFF. DNA of the CDR3: TGTGCCAGCAGCTTAGGACTCCTCGGGATCGGGAAACTGTTTTTT.

This clone was seen a single time. The chain uses TRBV19 and TRBJ2-4, with 11 bases aligning to TRBD1. CDR1 and CDR2 (germline): LNHDA, SQIVND (reference sequence). V lost 4 bases and J lost 2; bases outside the gene matches: 4. The CDR3 runs to 16 residues. CDR3 residues: CASSSEDRGPKNIQYF. The CDR3 nucleotides read TGTGCCAGTAGTAGTGAGGACAGGGGGCCCAAAAACATTCAGTACTTC. Full variable domain (outside the CDR3, taken from reference TRBV19 and TRBJ2-4): DGGITQSPKYLFRKEGQNVTLSCEQNLNHDAMYWYRQDPGQGLRLIYYSQIVNDFQKGDIAEGYSVSREKKESFPLTVTSAQKNPTAFYLCASSSEDRGPKNIQYFGAGTRLSVL.

The V gene is TRBV27, the J gene TRBJ1-2; the D gene is possibly TRBD1 (5 bases). Trimming stripped 8 bases from V and 2 bases from J, with 15 bases between. Germline V gene sequence: CDR1 MNHEY, CDR2 SMNVEV (reference sequence). The CDR3 has 14 amino acids. The chain's CDR3 is CASGIPGLNYGYTF. Here the CDR3 DNA reads TGTGCCAGCGGAATACCGGGACTCAACTATGGCTACACCTTC.

The chain links TRBV2 to TRBJ2-5; D uncertain. V was cut by 6 bases and J by 1 base, with 9 bases left in between. The V gene's germline CDR1 is SNHLY and CDR2 FYNNEI. The CDR3 has 13 amino acids. This CDR3 reads CASRERIQETQYF. The CDR3 bases are TGTGCCAGCAGGGAGCGAATCCAAGAGACCCAGTACTTC.

This clone has a single count. J is TRBJ1-1 and V is TRBV19, with 10 bases matching TRBD1. The CDR3 extends over 15 amino acids. CDR1 and CDR2 (germline): LNHDA, SQIVND (reference sequence). The V and J ends lost 3 bases and 3 bases, in that order; junction bases with no gene match: 4. The DNA for the CDR3 is TGTGCCAGTAGTATCGTGGACAGGGGGGACACTGAAGCTTTCTTT. Translating gives CASSIVDRGDTEAFF.

This clone has a handful of counts. The chain combines TRBV7-9 with TRBJ2-2, with 8 bases matching TRBD1. After removal of 1 base from V and 5 bases from J, the junction contained 3 bases not matched to a gene. In germline, CDR1 is SEHNR, CDR2 FQNEAQ (reference sequence). This CDR3 has 15 amino acids. CDR3 region: CASSLGTGRTGELFF. CDR3 coding DNA: TGTGCCAGCAGCTTAGGGACAGGGAGGACCGGGGAGCTGTTTTTT.

This clone was seen just once. This sequence joins TRBV6-5 and TRBJ1-2, with 9 bases matching TRBD1. CDR1 and CDR2 from the germline V gene are MNHEY and SVGAGI. The CDR3 length is 14 residues. V was pared by 1 base and J by 4 bases, with 1 base of the junction left unmatched. The CDR3 DNA reads TGTGCCAGCAGTTACTTGACAGGGGGCTATGGCTACACCTTC. Protein product: CASSYLTGGYGYTF.

The J gene is TRBJ2-7, the V gene TRBV25-1; 12 bases align to TRBD2. The germline V gene encodes CDR1 MGHDK and CDR2 SYGVNS. Trimming removed 6 bases from V and 0 bases from J; junction bases left unmatched: 12. This CDR3 has 18 residues. The chain's CDR3 is CASSPLLAGGQSSYEQYF. CDR3 coding DNA: TGTGCCAGCAGCCCCTTACTAGCGGGGGGCCAGAGCTCCTACGAGCAGTACTTC.

This clone came up once. The V call is TRBV4-1, the J call TRBJ2-5, with 9 bases fitting TRBD2. The ends lost 1 base at V and 7 bases at J; junction bases unmatched: 10. The CDR3 consists of 16 residues. Germline values: CDR1 MGHRA, CDR2 YSYEKL. Here the CDR3 reads CASSQGPRGGHGTQYF. CDR3 in DNA: TGCGCCAGCAGCCAAGGTCCGCGGGGGGGCCATGGGACCCAGTACTTC.

The rearrangement links TRBV6-6 to TRBJ1-1; a weak D match, TRBD1 (5 bases). Germline V CDR1 and CDR2: MNHNY, SVGAGI (reference sequence). The CDR3 sequence is 13 residues long. V lost 6 bases and J lost 5, with 13 bases in between. CDR3 region: CASSQGLGTEAFF. CDR3 nucleotides: TGTGCCAGCAGCCAGGGCCTTGGGACTGAAGCTTTCTTT.

The chain uses TRBV19 and TRBJ1-4; TRBD1 agrees at 11 bases. Germline CDR1 is LNHDA and CDR2 is SQIVND (reference sequence). The CDR3 runs 17 residues. V shed 5 bases, J shed 3 bases, and the junction held 8 bases outside the gene matches. Written as DNA, the CDR3 is TGTGCCAGTAGTCACGGACAGGGGGCTCGGGCTAATGAAAAACTGTTTTTT. Encoded protein: CASSHGQGARANEKLFF.

The J gene is TRBJ1-5, the V gene TRBV5-5; D not certain. The germline V gene encodes CDR1 SGHKS and CDR2 YYEKEE (reference sequence). This CDR3 region has 13 residues. The V gene lost 3 bases and the J gene lost 5 bases, with 9 bases spanning the gap. The CDR3 region has the DNA TGTGCCAGCAGCTCGGACTGGGATCAGCCCCAGCATTTT. Amino acids: CASSSDWDQPQHF.

This chain uses TRBV7-7 with TRBJ2-5; 10 bases fit TRBD1. Germline-derived CDR1 and CDR2 are SSHAT and FNYEAQ (reference sequence). The junction had 3 bases not matched to a gene; V was cut back by 6 bases and J by 2 bases. The length of the CDR3 is 14 residues. CDR3 in DNA: TGTGCCAGCAGTCTGGGACAGGGGCAAGAGACCCAGTACTTC. This translates into CASSLGQGQETQYF.

The chain has TRBV9 and TRBJ2-5; TRBD1 agrees at 9 bases. The CDR3 has 17 residues. Trimming at V came to 3 bases and at J to 2 bases, leaving 11 bases not matched to a gene. The germline CDR1 and CDR2 sequences are SGDLS and YYNGEE. The DNA for the CDR3 is TGTGCCAGCAGCGCGCGTTCGGACAGGGGCTTACAAGAGACCCAGTACTTC. It specifies CASSARSDRGLQETQYF.

This clone has just one count. The chain carries TRBV24-1 and TRBJ1-1, with a tentative D call TRBD1 (6 bases). V lost 7 bases, J lost 1 base, and 9 bases lay in between. This CDR3 spans 13 amino acids. Germline CDR1 reads KGHDR; CDR2 reads SFDVKD. CDR3 in amino acids: CATRQGTNTEAFF. The CDR3 coding sequence is TGTGCCACCAGACAGGGCACGAACACTGAAGCTTTCTTT.

The chain recombines TRBV9 with TRBJ1-2; tentatively, D is TRBD1 (6 bases). Looked up from germline, CDR1 is SGDLS and CDR2 is YYNGEE. There are 14 residues in the CDR3. The V and J ends lost 3 bases and 4 bases respectively, with 13 bases between them. In nucleotides, the CDR3 is TGTGCCAGCAGCGGCTCGGGACAAAGCTATGGCTACACCTTC. It encodes CASSGSGQSYGYTF.

This rearrangement joins TRBV27 to TRBJ2-7, with 8 bases matching TRBD2. This CDR3 spans 15 amino acids. Per germline, CDR1 MNHEY and CDR2 SMNVEV (reference sequence). Trimming cost V 0 bases and J 4 bases; bases outside gene matches: 5. The CDR3 spells CASSLSSGGPYEQYF. DNA for the CDR3: TGTGCCAGCAGTTTATCCAGCGGGGGTCCGTACGAGCAGTACTTC.

This chain connects TRBV6-5 to TRBJ2-7; TRBD1 matches at 9 bases. This CDR3 has 16 amino acids. Germline loops: CDR1 MNHEY, CDR2 SVGAGI. Losses at the gene ends were 0 bases for V and 0 bases for J; bases not matched to a gene: 3. CDR3 nucleotides: TGTGCCAGCAGTTACTCGGGACAGGGACACTCCTACGAGCAGTACTTC. Its translation is CASSYSGQGHSYEQYF.

This rearrangement joins TRBV9 to TRBJ2-6, with TRBD1 as a possible D gene (5 bases). Trimming took off 0 bases at V and 2 bases at J, with 12 bases between the two ends. From germline, CDR1 is SGDLS and CDR2 YYNGEE. The CDR3 spans 17 residues. The CDR3 DNA reads as TGTGCCAGCAGCGTAGCTACTGCAGGGACTGGGGCCAACGTCCTGACTTTC. Translation gives CASSVATAGTGANVLTF.

This sequence joins TRBV6-5 and TRBJ1-2, with D perhaps matching TRBD1 (5 bases). Trimming took 2 bases from V and 4 from J, leaving 11 bases between them. Germline CDR1 is MNHEY and CDR2 is SVGAGI. The CDR3 extends over 14 amino acids. The CDR3 coding sequence is TGTGCCAGCAGTTACAAGGGGCTAGGCTATGGCTACACCTTC. Translation: CASSYKGLGYGYTF.